This T cell receptor (beta chain) was sequenced during a study of blood T cell repertoires in COVID-19. For the study at large: In each case, the material was cDNA or gDNA derived from T cells, B-cell-depleted T cells, or PBMCs.

Clones were read by immunoSEQ multiplex PCR, and TCRdb kept only the in-frame ones, dropping some. The data contain roughly 190,000 clones, around 76% of them singletons. V lost 1 base and J 4 bases, leaving 10 bases between the germline ends. Germline V gives CDR1 SGHTA, CDR2 FQGTGA. There are 14 residues in the CDR3. The chain couples TRBV7-3 to TRBJ1-1, with a tentative D call TRBD1 (5 bases). This clonotype was sampled from a woman aged 60 to 75 with COVID-19, enrolled during active disease. The sequenced material came from peripheral blood. CDR3: CASSLSSQGTEAFF. CDR3 sequence (DNA): TGTGCCAGCAGCTTAAGCAGCCAGGGCACTGAAGCTTTCTTT.